The 2 T cell receptor beta chains below were found in one sample sequenced in a study of T cell repertoires in cytomegalovirus infection. Their recognized antigens are unknown. MiXCR, applied by TCRdb to the reads, yields one record per CDR3 protein. The sample yields 800,000 to 950,000 distinct CDR3 sequences, over 25% seen once. Specimen: cultured CD8+ T cells from PBMCs, collected from culture after CMV antigen stimulation. These receptors came from a human donor in good health (CMV status not recorded). Some clones in this sample may be carry-over from other donors' samples.

This clonotype showed up just a few times. The chain has TRBV28 and TRBJ1-1; tentative D call: TRBD1 (6 bases). CDR3 length equals 15 residues. The germline CDR1 and CDR2 sequences are MDHEN and SYDVKM. V was shortened by 4 bases and J by 5 bases, with 17 bases between the two germline ends. CDR3 sequence: CASSSYTGRGTEAFF. The CDR3 DNA sequence: TGTGCCAGCAGTTCCTACACGGGTAGGGGGACTGAAGCTTTCTTT.

The rearrangement uses TRBV12-3 or TRBV12-4 and TRBJ1-4, with unresolved D. The CDR3 totals 15 residues. V was trimmed by 2 bases and J by 4 bases, leaving 11 bases between them. The CDR3 loop reads CASSLYAGLNEKLFF. CDR3 sequence (DNA): TGTGCCAGCAGTTTATACGCGGGCCTTAATGAAAAACTGTTTTTT.